Detailed here is one TCR beta chain. These data are taken from a study of cytomegalovirus exposure and HLA in healthy donors. It was with 60 Vbeta and 13 Jbeta primers that the PCR ran. Libraries were prepared by immunoSEQ multiplex PCR; TCRdb keeps only in-frame clonotypes and omits some of them. This sample has a few hundred thousand clones, with approximately 84% found just once. Germline CDR1 is GTSNPN and CDR2 is SVGIG (reference sequence). This CDR3 is built from 17 residues. Trimming took 1 base from V and 3 from J, leaving 22 bases between them. Material: PBMCs. The chain has TRBV30 and TRBJ2-7, with a weak D call TRBD1 (6 bases). The receptor's source is a woman in her thirties or forties in good health and CMV-seronegative. CDR3 loop: CAWSGWWQGNIGYEQYF. CDR3 bases: TGTGCCTGGAGTGGGTGGTGGCAGGGGAATATCGGCTACGAGCAGTACTTC.